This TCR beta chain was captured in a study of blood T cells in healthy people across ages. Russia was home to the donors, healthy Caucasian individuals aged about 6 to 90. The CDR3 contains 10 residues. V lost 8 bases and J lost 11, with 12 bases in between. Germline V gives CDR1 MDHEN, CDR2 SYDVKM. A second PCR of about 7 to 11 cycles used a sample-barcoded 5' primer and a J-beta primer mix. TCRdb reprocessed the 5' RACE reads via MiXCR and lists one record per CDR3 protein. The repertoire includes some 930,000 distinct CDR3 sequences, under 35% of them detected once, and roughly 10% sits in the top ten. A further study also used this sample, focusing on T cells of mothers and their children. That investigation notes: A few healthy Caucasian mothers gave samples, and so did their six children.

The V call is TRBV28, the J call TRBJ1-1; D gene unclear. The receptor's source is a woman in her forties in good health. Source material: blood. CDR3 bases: TGTGCCAGCTCAGGCCGATCGGCTTTCTTT. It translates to CASSGRSAFF.